The present T cell receptor (beta chain) was sequenced within a study of T cell responses to AZD1222 COVID-19 vaccine. To note about this clone: Antigen specificity is unknown.

J was trimmed by 6 bases and V by 4 bases; bases with no gene match: 9. The germline V gene encodes CDR1 LGHDT and CDR2 YNNKEL (reference sequence). There are 15 residues in the CDR3. Data came from immunoSEQ multiplex PCR; TCRdb stores just in-frame clones and leaves some out. The sample has over 150,000 clones; about 90% are singletons. General observations from the study: Most donors were white British, females outnumbered males, and clonal diversity was possibly underestimated.

This specimen was peripheral blood, taken on day 0 of AZD1222 vaccination. The clonotype comes from an adult in good health. The genes are TRBV3-1 (or the pseudogene TRBV3-2) and TRBJ2-1; 7 bases are a match to TRBD2. CDR3 DNA sequence: TGTGCCAGCAGCCGGGGACTACTGAGGTCCAATGAGCAGTTCTTC. This codes for CASSRGLLRSNEQFF.